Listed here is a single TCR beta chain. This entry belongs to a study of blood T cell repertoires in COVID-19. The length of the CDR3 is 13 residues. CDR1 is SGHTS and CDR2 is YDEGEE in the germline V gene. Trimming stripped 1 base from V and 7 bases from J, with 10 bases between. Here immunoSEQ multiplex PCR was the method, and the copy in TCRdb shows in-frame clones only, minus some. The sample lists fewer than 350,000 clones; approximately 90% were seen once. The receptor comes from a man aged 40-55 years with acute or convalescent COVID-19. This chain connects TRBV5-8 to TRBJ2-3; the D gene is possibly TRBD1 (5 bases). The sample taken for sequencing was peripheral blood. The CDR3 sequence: CASSLRQGNTQYF. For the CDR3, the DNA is TGTGCCAGCAGCTTGCGGCAGGGAAATACGCAGTATTTT.